Listed below are T cell receptor beta chains from one sample, sequenced in a study of T cell changes during pregnancy in multiple sclerosis. Here immunoSEQ multiplex PCR was the method, and the copy in TCRdb shows in-frame clones only, minus some. The table shows about 40,000 clones, with around 93% occurring only once. The input for sequencing was CD4+ T cells from peripheral blood mononuclear cells, taken after pregnancy. Receptor source: a female donor with multiple sclerosis, enrolled in a pregnancy study. Both conserved end residues are part of each CDR3. A D gene is named only where the DNA matches it firmly. Clone size is not always given. Where it is, it says once, few, many or a class for expanded clones.

NA	TRBV2	TRBD1	TRBJ2-3	TGTGCCAGCAGTGAAACCCGGACAGGGGGCGGCACAGATACGCAGTATTTT	CASSETRTGGGTDTQYF
NA	TRBV6-1	TRBD2	TRBJ2-5	TGTGCCAGCAGTGAAACTAGCGGGGGGGCAGAGACCCAGTACTTC	CASSETSGGAETQYF
NA	TRBV29-1	TRBD1	TRBJ1-5	TGCAGCGCAAGGACAGGGGGCGGCAATCAGCCCCAGCATTTT	CSARTGGGNQPQHF
NA	TRBV5-8	TRBD2	TRBJ2-3	TGTGCCAGCAGCCGGGATATTGCTAGCGGGGGCGTCAGCACAGATACGCAGTATTTT	CASSRDIASGGVSTDTQYF
NA	TRBV5-4	TRBD2	TRBJ2-3	TGTGCCAGCAGCTTTCCGGGGAGGGGAGATACGCAGTATTTT	CASSFPGRGDTQYF
NA	TRBV5-1	NA	TRBJ1-4	TGCGCCAGCAGCCTGCAGGAGGGCGTGCGTGAAAAACTGTTTTTT	CASSLQEGVREKLFF
NA	TRBV7-3	NA	TRBJ1-6	TGTGCCAGCAGCTACAGCTCCTATAATTCACCCCTCCACTTT	CASSYSSYNSPLHF
NA	TRBV5-4	TRBD1	TRBJ1-1	TGTGCCAGCAGCTTGGGGGGGACAGGGGGAGGTGGGAGGACTGAAGCTTTCTTT	CASSLGGTGGGGRTEAFF
NA	TRBV18	NA	TRBJ1-6	TGTGCCAGCTCACCCGGGACACTGGGATGGTCACCCCTCCACTTT	CASSPGTLGWSPLHF
NA	TRBV9	NA	TRBJ1-5	TGTGCCAGCAGCGTAGGGCAGGGTATCGAGCCCCAGCATTTT	CASSVGQGIEPQHF
NA	TRBV18	TRBD2	TRBJ2-1	TGTGCCAGCTCACCTCAAGGACTAGCGGGGGGGAATGAGCAGTTCTTC	CASSPQGLAGGNEQFF
NA	TRBV7-9	TRBD1	TRBJ1-6	TGTGCCAGCAGCCGCACATCGGGACAGAATAATTCACCCCTCCACTTT	CASSRTSGQNNSPLHF
NA	TRBV5-7	NA	TRBJ2-7	TGTGCCAGCAGCAAGCCACTGGCGGGGGAGGGGGTAGGCGAGCAGTACTTC	CASSKPLAGEGVGEQYF
NA	TRBV7-2	NA	TRBJ2-1	TGTGCCAGCAGCTTACGAGGGGGTAATTACAATGAGCAGTTCTTC	CASSLRGGNYNEQFF
once	TRBV11-3	NA	TRBJ1-5	TGTGCCAGCAGCTTAAAGACGCCTAGAGGGGGGGCTGATCAGCCCCAGCATTTT	CASSLKTPRGGADQPQHF
NA	TRBV2	NA	TRBJ1-1	TGTGCCGGAAAAATTGGACAGATTAACACTGAAGCTTTCTTT	CAGKIGQINTEAFF
NA	TRBV18	NA	TRBJ1-4	TGTGCCAGCTCACCATGGGACCTCGGTCGGGGGGGACTGTTTTTT	CASSPWDLGRGGLFF
once	TRBV7-9	NA	TRBJ2-7	TGTGCCAGCAGCTTAACAGGGTCAGAGGAGCAGTACTTC	CASSLTGSEEQYF
NA	TRBV2	TRBD2	TRBJ2-5	TGTGCCAGCAGTGAAGGGACGACTAGCGGGGGCCTCCAAGAGACCCAGTACTTC	CASSEGTTSGGLQETQYF
NA	TRBV18	NA	TRBJ1-1	TGTGCCAGCTCACCTACGACCCCCAGGGCCACTGAAGCTTTCTTT	CASSPTTPRATEAFF
NA	TRBV5-6	NA	TRBJ1-4	TGTGCCAGCAGCTTGGCTGGGGCGAGGGAAAAACTGTTTTTT	CASSLAGAREKLFF
NA	TRBV10-1	TRBD1	TRBJ1-2	TGCGCCAGCATGACAGGGAGCTATGGCTACACCTTC	CASMTGSYGYTF
NA	TRBV11-2	TRBD1	TRBJ2-1	TGTGCCAGCAGCCGCCCGAGGACAGGGCCTGAGCAGTTCTTC	CASSRPRTGPEQFF
NA	TRBV27	TRBD2	TRBJ2-3	TGTGCCAGCAGTTTGAGGGGCGGGGGGGGGCGCACAGATACGCAGTATTTT	CASSLRGGGGRTDTQYF
once	TRBV7-8	TRBD1	TRBJ2-7	TGTGCCAGCAGCGACCCGGGACAGGGATACGAGCAGTACTTC	CASSDPGQGYEQYF
NA	TRBV30	TRBD1	TRBJ1-6	TGTGCCTGGAACAGGGGGCCCTATAATTCACCCCTCCACTTT	CAWNRGPYNSPLHF
NA	TRBV27	TRBD1	TRBJ1-6	TGTGCCAGCAGTTTAAAGCCTGCAGGGGGGAAAGATAATTCACCCCTCCACTTT	CASSLKPAGGKDNSPLHF
NA	TRBV9	NA	TRBJ2-7	TGTGCCAGCAGCGTAGCAGGTCAGGGAGGATACGAGCAGTACTTC	CASSVAGQGGYEQYF
NA	TRBV5-1	TRBD1	TRBJ1-3	TGCGCCAGCAGCTTGGGTGTTTTGACAGGGCCAGTGAGCTCTGGAAACACCATATATTTT	CASSLGVLTGPVSSGNTIYF
NA	TRBV5-5	NA	TRBJ2-7	TGTGCCAGCGCTACGCGGTACGAGCAGTACTTC	CASATRYEQYF
NA	TRBV27	TRBD1	TRBJ1-2	TGTGCCAGCAGTTCCGACAGGGGACGTAGCTATGGCTACACCTTC	CASSSDRGRSYGYTF
NA	TRBV5-1	TRBD2	TRBJ2-3	TGCGCCAGCAGCTCCGGGGGGTACACAGATACGCAGTATTTT	CASSSGGYTDTQYF
once	TRBV18	NA	TRBJ2-3	TGTGCCAGCTCACACCTGGCGACCGTACAGGGCAAATACACAGATACGCAGTATTTT	CASSHLATVQGKYTDTQYF
NA	TRBV5-1	NA	TRBJ1-1	TGCGCCAGCAGCAGCCTCGGGACACCCATGAACACTGAAGCTTTCTTT	CASSSLGTPMNTEAFF
NA	TRBV19	TRBD1	TRBJ1-6	TGTGCCAGTAGTAAGCCTCTGACAGGGTCTGCGGCTAATAATTCACCCCTCCACTTT	CASSKPLTGSAANNSPLHF
NA	TRBV30	NA	TRBJ1-6	TGTGCCTGGAGTCCAGACATAAGTCATTCACCCCTCCACTTT	CAWSPDISHSPLHF
NA	TRBV18	TRBD1	TRBJ1-2	TGTGCCAGCTCACTGGACAGGGTTGGCTACACCTTC	CASSLDRVGYTF
NA	TRBV19	NA	TRBJ1-3	TGTGCCAGTAGGGAGTCTCCGGGAAACACCATATATTTT	CASRESPGNTIYF
NA	TRBV25-1	TRBD2	TRBJ2-5	TGTGCCAGCACCCAGACTAGCGGGGTATCTGAGACCCAGTACTTC	CASTQTSGVSETQYF
NA	TRBV6-6	TRBD1	TRBJ1-2	TGTGCCAGCAGTTACGAAGGGGGCTTTGCAGGCTACACCTTC	CASSYEGGFAGYTF
NA	TRBV18	TRBD1	TRBJ1-6	TGTGCCAGCTCAGGGACAGCAAATTCACCCCTCCACTTT	CASSGTANSPLHF
NA	TRBV19	NA	TRBJ1-2	TGTGCCAGTAGGAACGAAAGAGGGCACTTATCCGGGAGCTACACCTTC	CASRNERGHLSGSYTF
once	TRBV11-2	TRBD1	TRBJ2-6	TGTGCCAGCAGCTTACTCAACAGGGGGCGGTCTGGGGCCAACGTCCTGACTTTC	CASSLLNRGRSGANVLTF
NA	TRBV28	NA	TRBJ2-5	TGTGCCAGCAGTTTAGGGAGGATACAAGAGACCCAGTACTTC	CASSLGRIQETQYF
NA	TRBV6-1	NA	TRBJ1-1	TGTGCCAGCAGAGATCCGGGAGTGCTGAACACTGAAGCTTTCTTT	CASRDPGVLNTEAFF
NA	TRBV5-1	TRBD1	TRBJ2-7	TGCGCCAGCAGCTGGGACAGGGGAGCCGAGCAGTACTTC	CASSWDRGAEQYF
NA	TRBV2	TRBD1	TRBJ1-2	TGTGCCAGCAGTGCCCCGACAGGGGGCTCCTATGGCTACACCTTC	CASSAPTGGSYGYTF
NA	TRBV5-1	NA	TRBJ2-5	TGCGCCAGCAGCCCAATCGGGACATTTGGGCAAGAGACCCAGTACTTC	CASSPIGTFGQETQYF
NA	TRBV7-9	NA	TRBJ2-7	TGTGCCAGCAGCCACGGGGTCTCCTACGAGCAGTACTTC	CASSHGVSYEQYF
NA	TRBV2	TRBD1	TRBJ1-2	TGTGCCAGCAGTGGGACAGGGATCTATGGCTACACCTTC	CASSGTGIYGYTF
NA	TRBV2	NA	TRBJ1-2	TGTGCCAGCAGCCTGAGACAGGATGCGGGCTACACCTTC	CASSLRQDAGYTF
NA	TRBV7-3	TRBD2	TRBJ2-5	TGTGCCAGCAGCTTAAGGGAGGGAGAGACCCAGTACTTC	CASSLREGETQYF
NA	TRBV5-1	NA	TRBJ1-5	TGCGCCAGCAGCTTCGACGACTCGCGCAATCAGCCCCAGCATTTT	CASSFDDSRNQPQHF
NA	TRBV7-7	NA	TRBJ2-3	TGTGCTAGCAGCTTATTGACGGGAGAGCTCACAGATACGCAGTATTTT	CASSLLTGELTDTQYF